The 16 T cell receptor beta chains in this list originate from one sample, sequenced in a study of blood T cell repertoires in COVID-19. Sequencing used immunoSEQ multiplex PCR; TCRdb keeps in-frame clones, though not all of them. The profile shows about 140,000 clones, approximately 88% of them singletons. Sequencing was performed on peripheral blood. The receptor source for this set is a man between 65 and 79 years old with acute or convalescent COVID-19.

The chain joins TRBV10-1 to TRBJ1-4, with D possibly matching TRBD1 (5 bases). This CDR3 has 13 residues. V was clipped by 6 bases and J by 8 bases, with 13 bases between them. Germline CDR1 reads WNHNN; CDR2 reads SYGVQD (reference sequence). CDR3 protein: CASSAGAGEKLFF. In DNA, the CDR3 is TGCGCCAGCAGCGCTGGGGCGGGAGAAAAACTGTTTTTT.

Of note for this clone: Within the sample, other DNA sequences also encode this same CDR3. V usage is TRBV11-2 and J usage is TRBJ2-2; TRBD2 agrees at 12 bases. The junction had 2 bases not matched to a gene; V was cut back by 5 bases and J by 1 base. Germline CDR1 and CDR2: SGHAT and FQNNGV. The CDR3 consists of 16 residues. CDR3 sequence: CASSPSGGVNTGELFF. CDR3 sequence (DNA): TGTGCCAGCAGCCCTAGCGGGGGGGTGAACACCGGGGAGCTGTTTTTT.

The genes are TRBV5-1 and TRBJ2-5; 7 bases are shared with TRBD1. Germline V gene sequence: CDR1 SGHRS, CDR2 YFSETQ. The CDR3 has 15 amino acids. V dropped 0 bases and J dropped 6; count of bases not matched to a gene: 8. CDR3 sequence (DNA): TGCGCCAGCAGCTTGGAGACAGGGCGGCAAAAGACCCAGTACTTC. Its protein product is CASSLETGRQKTQYF.

The CDR3 here is CASNKPGLGIEETQYF. The CDR3 DNA follows: TGTGCCAGCAATAAACCGGGACTAGGGATAGAGGAGACCCAGTACTTC. This sequence joins TRBV28 and TRBJ2-5; TRBD2 aligns across 8 bases. The CDR3 contains 16 residues. Germline V CDR1 and CDR2: MDHEN, SYDVKM. Unmatched junction bases numbered 15, after V lost 7 bases and J lost 5 bases.

For the CDR3, the DNA is TGTGCCAGCACGGCAGGGGTCTTATATAATTCACCCCTCCACTTT. Translated: CASTAGVLYNSPLHF. This rearrangement joins TRBV2 to TRBJ1-6; D is perhaps TRBD1 (6 bases). The germline V gene has CDR1 SNHLY and CDR2 FYNNEI. V was cut by 7 bases and J by 4 bases, with 14 bases left in between. The length of the CDR3 is 15 residues.

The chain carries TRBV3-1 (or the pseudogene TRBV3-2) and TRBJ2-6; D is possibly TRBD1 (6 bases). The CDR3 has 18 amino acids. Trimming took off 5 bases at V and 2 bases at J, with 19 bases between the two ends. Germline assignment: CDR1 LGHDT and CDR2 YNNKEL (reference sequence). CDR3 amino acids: CASSKGHTVLAGANVLTF. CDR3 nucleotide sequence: TGTGCCAGCAGCAAGGGACATACCGTCCTGGCTGGGGCCAACGTCCTGACTTTC.

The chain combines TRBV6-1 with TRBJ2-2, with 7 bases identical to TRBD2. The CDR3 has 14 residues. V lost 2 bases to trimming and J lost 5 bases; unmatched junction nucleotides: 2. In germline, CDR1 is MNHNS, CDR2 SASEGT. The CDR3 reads CASSEPGGTGELFF. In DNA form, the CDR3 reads TGTGCCAGCAGTGAACCGGGGGGAACCGGGGAGCTGTTTTTT.

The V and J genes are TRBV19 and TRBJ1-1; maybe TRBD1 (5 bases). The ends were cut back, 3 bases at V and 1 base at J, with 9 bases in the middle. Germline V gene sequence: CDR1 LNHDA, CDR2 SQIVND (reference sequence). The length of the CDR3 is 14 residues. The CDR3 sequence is CASSILTENTEAFF. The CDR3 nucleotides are TGTGCCAGTAGTATCCTGACAGAGAACACTGAAGCTTTCTTT. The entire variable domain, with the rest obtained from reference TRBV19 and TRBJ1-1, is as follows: DGGITQSPKYLFRKEGQNVTLSCEQNLNHDAMYWYRQDPGQGLRLIYYSQIVNDFQKGDIAEGYSVSREKKESFPLTVTSAQKNPTAFYLCASSILTENTEAFFGQGTRLTVV.

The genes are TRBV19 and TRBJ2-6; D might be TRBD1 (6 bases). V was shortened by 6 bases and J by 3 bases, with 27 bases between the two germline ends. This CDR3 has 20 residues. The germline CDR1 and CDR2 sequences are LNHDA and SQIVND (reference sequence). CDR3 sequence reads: CASSHRVGNPFGYGANVLTF. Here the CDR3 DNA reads TGTGCCAGTAGCCACAGGGTGGGTAATCCTTTTGGGTATGGGGCCAACGTCCTGACTTTC. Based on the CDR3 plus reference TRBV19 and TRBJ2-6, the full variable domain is DGGITQSPKYLFRKEGQNVTLSCEQNLNHDAMYWYRQDPGQGLRLIYYSQIVNDFQKGDIAEGYSVSREKKESFPLTVTSAQKNPTAFYLCASSHRVGNPFGYGANVLTFGAGSRLTVL.

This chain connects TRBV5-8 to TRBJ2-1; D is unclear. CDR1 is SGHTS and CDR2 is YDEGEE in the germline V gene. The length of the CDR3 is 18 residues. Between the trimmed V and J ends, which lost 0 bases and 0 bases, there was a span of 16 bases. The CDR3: CASSLGWKQLSSYNEQFF. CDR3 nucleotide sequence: TGTGCCAGCAGCTTGGGGTGGAAACAACTAAGCTCCTACAATGAGCAGTTCTTC.

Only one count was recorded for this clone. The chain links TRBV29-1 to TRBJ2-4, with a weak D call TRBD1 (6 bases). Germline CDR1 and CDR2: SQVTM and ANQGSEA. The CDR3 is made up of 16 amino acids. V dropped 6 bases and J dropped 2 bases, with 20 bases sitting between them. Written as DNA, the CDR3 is TGCAGCGTCGGGCCCCATCCCACAGGGACCAAAAACATTCAGTACTTC. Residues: CSVGPHPTGTKNIQYF.

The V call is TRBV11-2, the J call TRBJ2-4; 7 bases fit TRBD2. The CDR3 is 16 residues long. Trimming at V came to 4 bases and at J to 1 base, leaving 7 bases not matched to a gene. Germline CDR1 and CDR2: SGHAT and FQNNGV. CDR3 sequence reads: CASSYVGGEAKNIQYF. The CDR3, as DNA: TGTGCCAGCAGCTATGTTGGGGGGGAGGCCAAAAACATTCAGTACTTC.

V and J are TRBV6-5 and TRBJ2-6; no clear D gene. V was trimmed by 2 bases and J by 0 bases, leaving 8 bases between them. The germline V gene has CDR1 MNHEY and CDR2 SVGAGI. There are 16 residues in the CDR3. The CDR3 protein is CASSYTLRSGANVLTF. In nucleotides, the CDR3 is TGTGCCAGCAGTTACACATTACGCTCTGGGGCCAACGTCCTGACTTTC.

DNA of the CDR3: TGTGCCAGCACCGACTATGGCTACACCTTC. Residues: CASTDYGYTF. The chain couples TRBV6-5 to TRBJ1-2; the D is unclear. Germline values: CDR1 MNHEY, CDR2 SVGAGI. CDR3 size: 10 residues. V gave up 7 bases and J gave up 3 bases, with 3 bases separating them.

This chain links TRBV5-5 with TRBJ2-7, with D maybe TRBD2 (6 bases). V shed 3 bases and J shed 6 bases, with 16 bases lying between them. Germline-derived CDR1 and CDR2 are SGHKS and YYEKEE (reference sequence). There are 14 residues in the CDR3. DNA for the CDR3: TGTGCCAGCAGCTGGGGGGAGGTCCCCCGCGAGCAGTACTTC. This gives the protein CASSWGEVPREQYF.

The CDR3 DNA reads as TGCAGCGTGTCTGACAGGGGGCAGAATGAAAAACTGTTTTTT. It specifies CSVSDRGQNEKLFF. The rearrangement joins TRBV29-1 to TRBJ1-4, with 10 positions matching TRBD1. Germline V gene lookup returns CDR1 SQVTM and CDR2 ANQGSEA. V lost 6 bases to trimming and J lost 5 bases; unmatched junction nucleotides: 6. This CDR3 region has 14 residues.